These 27 T cell receptor beta chains came from one sample sequenced in a study of blood T cell repertoires in COVID-19 (dated by TCRdb to 2018 to 2021). The library was prepared using the immunoSEQ multiplex PCR assay. This immuneACCESS table, as held by TCRdb, lists in-frame sequences with V and J called but not all clones. Of the missing ones, under half trace to an unresolved V gene in checked studies; the others have no known cause. The sample table records about 150,000 clones; approximately 88% of these occur just once. The leading ten clones occupy less than 2.5% of the sample. Sequenced: peripheral blood. All receptors come from a man in his 70s with acute or convalescent COVID-19.

This clone was seen more than once but under ten times. This chain links TRBV6-6 with TRBJ1-5; possibly TRBD1 for D (5 bases). Germline loops: CDR1 MNHNY, CDR2 SVGAGI (reference sequence). Between the trimmed V and J ends, which lost 6 bases and 3 bases, there was a span of 6 bases. The CDR3 extends over 12 amino acids. The CDR3 DNA reads as TGTGCCAGCAGAGGGGACAATCAGCCCCAGCATTTT. Amino acids: CASRGDNQPQHF.

Notes on this clone: One end of the junction does not line up with germline, which may come from a read error. V usage is TRBV11-3 and J usage is TRBJ2-1, with 7 positions matching TRBD2. Germline assignment: CDR1 SGHNT and CDR2 YENEEA. The CDR3 runs to 12 residues. The CDR3 reads CASSRDYHEQFF. The CDR3 DNA sequence: TGTGCCAGCAGCAGGGACTACCATGAGCAGTTCTTC.

This chain joins TRBV24-1 and TRBJ2-7; possibly TRBD1 for D (5 bases). The V end lost 2 bases, the J end lost 5 bases, and 12 bases lay between the germline ends. The CDR3 totals 14 residues. From germline, CDR1 is KGHDR and CDR2 SFDVKD. The CDR3 DNA sequence: TGTGCCACCAGTGATTGGGGCAGGGCGGACGAGCAGTACTTC. Amino acids: CATSDWGRADEQYF.

The CDR3 spells CASSLAGRAFF. In DNA form, the CDR3 reads TGTGCCAGCAGTTTAGCAGGTCGAGCTTTCTTT. The rearrangement links TRBV28 to TRBJ1-1; D is unclear. CDR3 size: 11 residues. With 2 bases removed from V and 10 bases from J, the gap between germline ends came to 8 bases. The germline gives CDR1 MDHEN, CDR2 SYDVKM.

The rearrangement joins TRBV10-1 to TRBJ2-3; 12 bases line up with TRBD1. This CDR3 is built from 17 residues. The germline V gene has CDR1 WNHNN and CDR2 SYGVQD (reference sequence). Trimming cost V 10 bases and J 1 base; bases outside gene matches: 12. CDR3 sequence: CAILGTGGGFGTDTQYF. The DNA for the CDR3 is TGCGCCATCCTAGGGACAGGGGGCGGATTCGGCACAGATACGCAGTATTTT.

This sequence joins TRBV4-1 and TRBJ2-6; D may be TRBD1 (6 bases). The CDR3 has 18 amino acids. Germline-derived CDR1 and CDR2 are MGHRA and YSYEKL. V lost 5 bases and J 0 bases, leaving 17 bases between the germline ends. The CDR3 sequence: CASSSQTGPLSGANVLTF. The CDR3 DNA sequence: TGCGCCAGCAGCTCCCAGACAGGCCCTCTCTCTGGGGCCAACGTCCTGACTTTC.

The rearrangement links TRBV6-6 to TRBJ1-2, with a tentative D call TRBD1 (5 bases). The CDR3 is made up of 12 amino acids. V was cut by 5 bases and J by 7 bases, with 11 bases left in between. Per germline, CDR1 MNHNY and CDR2 SVGAGI (reference sequence). In DNA form, the CDR3 reads TGTGCCAGCAGTAGTCAGGGCGGTGGCTACACCTTC. Protein product: CASSSQGGGYTF.

The chain carries TRBV5-1 and TRBJ2-5; 7 bases fit TRBD2. Looked up from germline, CDR1 is SGHRS and CDR2 is YFSETQ. The CDR3 loop spans 15 amino acids. V was pared by 1 base and J by 2 bases, with 5 bases of the junction left unmatched. CDR3 loop: CASSLNAGDQETQYF. In DNA, the CDR3 is TGCGCCAGCAGCTTGAACGCGGGAGATCAAGAGACCCAGTACTTC.

This chain connects TRBV7-3 to TRBJ2-3; 9 bases fit TRBD1. The V segment lost 2 bases and the J segment 2 bases; nucleotides outside the gene matches: 5. This CDR3 has 16 residues. Looked up from germline, CDR1 is SGHTA and CDR2 is FQGTGA. The CDR3, as DNA: TGTGCCAGCAGCTTATTCGGGACAGGGCCCACAGATACGCAGTATTTT. As protein: CASSLFGTGPTDTQYF. Variable domain in full (rest from reference TRBV7-3 and TRBJ2-3): GAGVSQTPSNKVTEKGKYVELRCDPISGHTALYWYRQSLGQGPEFLIYFQGTGAADDSGLPNDRFFAVRPEGSVSTLKIQRTERGDSAVYLCASSLFGTGPTDTQYFGPGTRLTVL.

The chain links TRBV5-1 to TRBJ1-4, with TRBD1 as a possible D gene (5 bases). Trimming removed 1 base from V and 7 bases from J, with 11 bases in between. This CDR3 is 14 amino acids long. Germline V CDR1 and CDR2: SGHRS, YFSETQ. The CDR3 coding sequence is TGCGCCAGCAGCTTGCGGGGGGGAACTGAAAAACTGTTTTTT. Residues: CASSLRGGTEKLFF.

This clone showed up just a few times. The rearrangement links TRBV6-1 to TRBJ2-1; perhaps TRBD1 as D (5 bases). The CDR3 is 15 amino acids. The V gene's germline CDR1 is MNHNS and CDR2 SASEGT. Trimming shortened V by 3 bases and J by 0 bases, and 9 bases separated the two germline ends. Written as DNA, the CDR3 is TGTGCCAGCAGTGAGGACATGAGCTCCTACAATGAGCAGTTCTTC. Translation: CASSEDMSSYNEQFF.

This chain links TRBV2 with TRBJ2-1, with 9 positions matching TRBD1. The CDR3 sequence is 14 residues long. From germline, CDR1 is SNHLY and CDR2 FYNNEI. J gave up 6 bases and V 5 bases, and 5 bases lay outside the gene matches. CDR3 protein: CASSQGTGSNEQFF. CDR3 nucleotide sequence: TGTGCCAGCAGTCAAGGGACAGGGTCCAATGAGCAGTTCTTC.

This sequence joins TRBV7-6 and TRBJ2-6; D is unresolved. The germline V gene encodes CDR1 SGHVS and CDR2 FNYEAQ. The CDR3 spans 15 residues. Trimming took 2 bases from V and 0 from J, leaving 5 bases between them. DNA for the CDR3: TGTGCCAGCAGCTTACAAAACTCTGGGGCCAACGTCCTGACTTTC. Translated, it gives CASSLQNSGANVLTF. Based on the CDR3 plus reference TRBV7-6 and TRBJ2-6, the full variable domain is GAGVSQSPRYKVTKRGQDVALRCDPISGHVSLYWYRQALGQGPEFLTYFNYEAQQDKSGLPNDRFSAERPEGSISTLTIQRTEQRDSAMYRCASSLQNSGANVLTFGAGSRLTVL.

The gene calls are TRBV28 and TRBJ1-2, with D maybe TRBD1 (6 bases). Trimming took 7 bases from V and 5 from J, leaving 17 bases between them. CDR3 length: 14 amino acids. CDR1 MDHEN and CDR2 SYDVKM come from the germline V gene. The CDR3 DNA follows: TGTGCCAGCAACGGGGGGCGGCTTTTATATGGCTACACCTTC. This translates into CASNGGRLLYGYTF.

V is TRBV19 and J is TRBJ1-5; possibly TRBD1 for D (6 bases). Trimming left V 1 base short and J 6 bases short, with 16 bases between. In germline, CDR1 is LNHDA, CDR2 SQIVND (reference sequence). The CDR3 length is 16 residues. CDR3 sequence: CASSIVSRGEGQPQHF. The CDR3 DNA reads as TGTGCCAGTAGTATAGTTTCCAGGGGTGAGGGTCAGCCCCAGCATTTT. Combining the CDR3 with reference TRBV19 and TRBJ1-5 gives the whole variable domain DGGITQSPKYLFRKEGQNVTLSCEQNLNHDAMYWYRQDPGQGLRLIYYSQIVNDFQKGDIAEGYSVSREKKESFPLTVTSAQKNPTAFYLCASSIVSRGEGQPQHFGDGTRLSIL.

The chain has TRBV11-2 and TRBJ2-1; weak D call: TRBD2 (7 bases). CDR1 is SGHAT, CDR2 FQNNGV, per germline. Trimming removed 4 bases at V and 6 bases at J, with 19 bases between. This CDR3 is built from 16 residues. CDR3 bases: TGTGCCAGCAGCTCACCGTTTAGGGGGGGGCCCAATGAGCAGTTCTTC. Translation: CASSSPFRGGPNEQFF. Full variable domain (outside the CDR3, taken from reference TRBV11-2 and TRBJ2-1): EAGVAQSPRYKIIEKRQSVAFWCNPISGHATLYWYQQILGQGPKLLIQFQNNGVVDDSQLPKDRFSAERLKGVDSTLKIQPAKLEDSAVYLCASSSPFRGGPNEQFFGPGTRLTVL.

The rearrangement uses TRBV18 and TRBJ2-1, with D possibly matching TRBD2 (8 bases). V shed 2 bases and J shed 2 bases, with 22 bases lying between them. Germline loops: CDR1 KGHSH, CDR2 LQKENI. The CDR3 has 19 amino acids. CDR3 sequence (DNA): TGTGCCAGCTCACCAAGGGAGACAGGGCGGGGGGCAGCCTACAATGAGCAGTTCTTC. It specifies CASSPRETGRGAAYNEQFF.

This clone has only a few counts. This rearrangement joins TRBV5-1 to TRBJ2-2; 10 positions match TRBD2. This CDR3 contains 18 residues. V gave up 1 base and J gave up 7 bases; unmatched junction bases: 13. Germline V gene lookup returns CDR1 SGHRS and CDR2 YFSETQ. The CDR3 protein is CASSLNPSSGSSNGELFF. The CDR3 nucleotides are TGCGCCAGCAGCTTGAATCCTTCTAGCGGGAGCAGTAACGGGGAGCTGTTTTTT.

The chain uses TRBV4-1 and TRBJ2-6; D gene ambiguous. Germline assignment: CDR1 MGHRA and CDR2 YSYEKL. The CDR3 has 15 amino acids. The ends were cut back, 4 bases at V and 0 bases at J, with 7 bases in the middle. CDR3 DNA sequence: TGCGCCAGCAGCCTTACTAACTCTGGGGCCAACGTCCTGACTTTC. It yields the protein CASSLTNSGANVLTF.

The chain employs TRBV18 and TRBJ1-4; D perhaps matches TRBD1 (5 bases). The CDR3 sequence is 15 residues long. Trimming cost V 1 base and J 5 bases, with 11 bases left between them. The germline CDR1 and CDR2 sequences are KGHSH and LQKENI. The CDR3 here is CASSPLKGRNEKLFF. The CDR3 bases are TGTGCCAGCTCACCACTCAAGGGGCGGAATGAAAAACTGTTTTTT.

This clone was observed once. The chain links TRBV2 to TRBJ1-3; TRBD1 might be the D (6 bases). V shed 6 bases and J shed 4 bases, with 10 bases lying between them. The CDR3 consists of 13 residues. Germline V gives CDR1 SNHLY, CDR2 FYNNEI. In DNA form, the CDR3 reads TGTGCCAGCAGACAGGGCCTGGGAAACACCATATATTTT. It codes for CASRQGLGNTIYF.

The J gene is TRBJ2-7, the V gene TRBV28, with D maybe TRBD1 (6 bases). The CDR3 runs to 16 residues. V shed 2 bases and J shed 3 bases, with 17 bases lying between them. Germline values: CDR1 MDHEN, CDR2 SYDVKM. The CDR3 spells CASSLTPEGDGYEQYF. In DNA form, the CDR3 reads TGTGCCAGCAGTTTAACCCCTGAGGGGGATGGCTACGAGCAGTACTTC.

This rearrangement joins TRBV11-2 to TRBJ2-7; possibly TRBD1 for D (6 bases). The CDR3 has 16 residues. The V gene's germline CDR1 is SGHAT and CDR2 FQNNGV. Trimming removed 4 bases from V and 2 bases from J, with 18 bases in between. CDR3 sequence reads: CASSSSSPTGTYEQYF. The CDR3 coding sequence is TGTGCCAGCAGCTCCTCGTCACCCACAGGGACCTACGAGCAGTACTTC. Based on the CDR3 plus reference TRBV11-2 and TRBJ2-7, the full variable domain is EAGVAQSPRYKIIEKRQSVAFWCNPISGHATLYWYQQILGQGPKLLIQFQNNGVVDDSQLPKDRFSAERLKGVDSTLKIQPAKLEDSAVYLCASSSSSPTGTYEQYFGPGTRLTVT.

V gene TRBV7-9 combines with J gene TRBJ2-3, with D possibly being TRBD2 (6 bases). Trimming shortened V by 3 bases and J by 4 bases, and 17 bases separated the two germline ends. This CDR3 has 16 residues. Germline-derived CDR1 and CDR2 are SEHNR and FQNEAQ (reference sequence). The CDR3, as DNA: TGTGCCAGCAGCTTTACGGATCGGGGGTCCCCAGATACGCAGTATTTT. It codes for CASSFTDRGSPDTQYF.

V and J are TRBV9 and TRBJ2-2, with 7 bases identical to TRBD2. From germline, CDR1 is SGDLS and CDR2 YYNGEE. J gave up 7 bases and V 0 bases, and 9 bases lay outside the gene matches. The CDR3 sequence is 16 residues long. This CDR3 reads CASSVDLHGGGGELFF. In DNA form, the CDR3 reads TGTGCCAGCAGCGTAGACCTACACGGCGGGGGCGGGGAGCTGTTTTTT. Variable domain in full (rest from reference TRBV9 and TRBJ2-2): DSGVTQTPKHLITATGQRVTLRCSPRSGDLSVYWYQQSLDQGLQFLIQYYNGEERAKGNILERFSAQQFPDLHSELNLSSLELGDSALYFCASSVDLHGGGGELFFGEGSRLTVL.

The chain joins TRBV29-1 to TRBJ2-3; TRBD2 might be the D (12 bases). Germline V gene data show CDR1 as SQVTM and CDR2 as ANQGSEA. The length of the CDR3 is 17 residues. V was shortened by 7 bases and J by 1 base, with 24 bases between the two germline ends. The CDR3 spells CSAGTGGLAGRTDTQYF. CDR3 coding DNA: TGCAGCGCCGGGACAGGGGGACTAGCGGGTCGCACAGATACGCAGTATTTT.

The genes are TRBV7-9 and TRBJ1-5; 10 bases agree with TRBD1. The CDR3 is 15 residues long. Germline V gives CDR1 SEHNR, CDR2 FQNEAQ (reference sequence). The ends lost 5 bases at V and 3 bases at J; junction bases unmatched: 4. The CDR3 loop reads CASSQDRGINQPQHF. The CDR3 nucleotides are TGTGCCAGCAGCCAGGACAGGGGGATCAATCAGCCCCAGCATTTT.